There are a few counts of the clone carrying this T cell receptor (beta chain). Its specificity is not known. Semi-nested PCR with Nested Universal Primer A followed constant-region reverse priming of full-length variable regions. TCRdb re-called the 5' RACE reads with MiXCR, one entry per CDR3 protein. Of about 62,000 distinct CDR3 sequences in the sample, around 30% are singletons; the top ten hold about 2.5%. Study-wide points: Tumor memory CD4+ T cell TCR gene usage clustered with blood and lymph node memory CD4+ cells and lymph node naive CD4+ cells.

The sequencing sample was made of tumor-infiltrating naive CD4+ T cells sorted from the breast tumor. As for subset: naive CD4+ T cells, CD4+CD45RA+CD25-. The sequence came from a female donor with breast cancer.

In DNA form, the CDR3 reads TGTGCCAGCAGCACCGACGGACTAGCCAAAAACATTCAGTACTTC. Translating gives CASSTDGLAKNIQYF. The V and J genes are TRBV7-3 and TRBJ2-4, with D possibly being TRBD2 (5 bases). CDR1 is SGHTA and CDR2 is FQGTGA in the germline V gene. Between the trimmed V and J ends, which lost 5 bases and 0 bases, there was a span of 11 bases. This CDR3 is 15 amino acids long.